These 32 T cell receptor beta chains were sequenced from one sample in a study of sequential checkpoint blockade in melanoma. The treatment here: randomized to nivolumab then ipilimumab (arm A) or the reverse (arm B). Clones were read by immunoSEQ multiplex PCR, and TCRdb kept only the in-frame ones, dropping some. Of fewer than 10,000 clones in the sample, 90% are singletons; the top ten hold approximately 14%. The specimen was CD8+ T cells sorted from blood (inferred from file names), collected from a patient given nivolumab and ipilimumab in sequence. All receptors come from a human donor with melanoma.

This clone was counted between two and nine times. This sequence joins TRBV2 and TRBJ2-7; 10 bases line up with TRBD2. The CDR3 covers 13 residues. Germline lookup yields CDR1 SNHLY and CDR2 FYNNEI. The ends lost 5 bases at V and 6 bases at J; junction bases unmatched: 4. The CDR3: CASSPGLAPEQYF. The CDR3 bases are TGTGCCAGCAGTCCGGGACTAGCGCCCGAGCAGTACTTC.

This chain uses TRBV11-2 with TRBJ2-1, with 11 nucleotides matching TRBD2. Per germline, CDR1 SGHAT and CDR2 FQNNGV. CDR3 size: 15 residues. With 1 base clipped from V and 6 bases from J, the junction kept 2 bases outside the gene matches. This CDR3 is CASSLVAGGGNEQFF. The CDR3 bases are TGTGCCAGCAGCTTAGTAGCGGGAGGGGGCAATGAGCAGTTCTTC.

The chain uses TRBV6-5 and TRBJ1-1; possibly TRBD1 for D (5 bases). This CDR3 has 13 amino acids. Germline V CDR1 and CDR2: MNHEY, SVGAGI. V was cut by 4 bases and J by 7 bases, with 13 bases left in between. CDR3: CASSSQVKVEAFF. CDR3 DNA: TGTGCCAGCAGTTCACAGGTGAAGGTTGAAGCTTTCTTT.

The chain combines TRBV11-2 with TRBJ2-7; TRBD2 is a possible D gene (5 bases). The CDR3 is 14 residues long. V was cut by 4 bases and J by 2 bases, with 12 bases left in between. The germline gives CDR1 SGHAT, CDR2 FQNNGV. CDR3 loop: CASSSWRGPYEQYF. DNA of the CDR3: TGTGCCAGCAGCTCCTGGAGAGGGCCCTACGAGCAGTACTTC.

The genes are TRBV9 and TRBJ1-1, with TRBD1 matching over 9 bases. After removal of 4 bases from V and 4 bases from J, the junction contained 8 bases not matched to a gene. Per germline, CDR1 SGDLS and CDR2 YYNGEE. The CDR3 runs to 15 residues. In nucleotides, the CDR3 is TGTGCCAGCAGCTCCCGGACAGGGGTGGGCACTGAAGCTTTCTTT. Protein: CASSSRTGVGTEAFF.

This clone was observed once. The CDR3 is CASSRRTGQSPYEQYF. The CDR3 region has the DNA TGTGCCAGCAGCCGGCGGACAGGGCAATCCCCCTACGAGCAGTACTTC. V usage is TRBV7-9 and J usage is TRBJ2-7; 8 bases map to TRBD1. The CDR3 has 16 amino acids. Germline lookup yields CDR1 SEHNR and CDR2 FQNEAQ (reference sequence). V gave up 5 bases and J gave up 2 bases; unmatched junction bases: 11.

J is TRBJ1-3 and V is TRBV25-1; D is ambiguous. V lost 2 bases to trimming and J lost 0 bases, with 5 bases between them. The CDR3 is made up of 14 amino acids. Germline-derived CDR1 and CDR2 are MGHDK and SYGVNS. The CDR3 region is CASSEGSSGNTIYF. CDR3 sequence (DNA): TGTGCCAGCAGTGAAGGGAGCTCTGGAAACACCATATATTTT.

This clone was detected only once. The J gene is TRBJ1-1, the V gene TRBV2; TRBD1 is a possible D gene (6 bases). The V end lost 4 bases, the J end lost 1 base, and 16 bases lay between the germline ends. The CDR3 runs to 16 residues. CDR1 is SNHLY, CDR2 FYNNEI, per germline. CDR3 nucleotides: TGTGCCAGCAGTGGCGGGCAGGGGATGAGGAACACTGAAGCTTTCTTT. Protein: CASSGGQGMRNTEAFF.

V usage is TRBV27 and J usage is TRBJ2-7, with TRBD1 identical over 9 bases. Germline V gives CDR1 MNHEY, CDR2 SMNVEV (reference sequence). The V and J ends lost 3 bases and 5 bases, in that order; junction bases with no gene match: 8. This CDR3 region has 15 residues. CDR3 residues: CASSLGGTGLHEQYF. CDR3 in DNA: TGTGCCAGCAGTTTGGGAGGGACAGGGCTCCACGAGCAGTACTTC.

V usage is TRBV9 and J usage is TRBJ1-2; D is undetermined. The CDR3 extends over 16 amino acids. Trimming shortened V by 0 bases and J by 0 bases, and 12 bases separated the two germline ends. Germline CDR1 SGDLS, CDR2 YYNGEE. The CDR3 DNA sequence: TGTGCCAGCAGCGTAGACTACGGGTCCCCTAACTATGGCTACACCTTC. Translating it yields CASSVDYGSPNYGYTF.

The chain recombines TRBV11-2 with TRBJ2-7; possibly TRBD2 for D (5 bases). The V and J ends lost 2 bases and 4 bases respectively, with 15 bases between them. Germline values: CDR1 SGHAT, CDR2 FQNNGV. There are 15 residues in the CDR3. For the CDR3, the DNA is TGTGCCAGCAGCTTAACTAGAGGGAGAGTTTACGAGCAGTACGTC. Protein sequence: CASSLTRGRVYEQYV.

The DNA for the CDR3 is TGTGCCAGCAGCAAGGGACTAGCGGGAGACTATTCCTACGAGCAGTACTTC. Translation gives CASSKGLAGDYSYEQYF. The chain recombines TRBV5-4 with TRBJ2-7; 14 nucleotides match TRBD2. Per germline, CDR1 SGHNT and CDR2 YYREEE (reference sequence). V shed 4 bases and J 1 base; nucleotides not matched to a gene: 7. The CDR3 totals 17 residues.

This chain links TRBV7-3 with TRBJ2-7; TRBD1 matches 8 bases. Trimming took 1 base from V and 3 from J; bases not matched to a gene: 2. The CDR3 is 14 residues long. The germline gives CDR1 SGHTA, CDR2 FQGTGA. The CDR3 protein is CASSLIGQGYEQYV. CDR3 bases: TGTGCCAGCAGCTTAATTGGACAGGGCTACGAGCAGTACGTC.

The CDR3 DNA reads TGTGCCAGCAGTTTATCGGGGACAGTCTATGGCTACACCTTC. Its protein product is CASSLSGTVYGYTF. The rearrangement links TRBV27 to TRBJ1-2, with 7 bases lining up with TRBD1. V was clipped by 0 bases and J by 4 bases; unmatched bases: 2. The CDR3 has 14 amino acids. From germline, CDR1 is MNHEY and CDR2 SMNVEV (reference sequence).

V gene TRBV5-5 combines with J gene TRBJ2-7, with 11 bases that match TRBD1. The CDR3 covers 16 residues. With V trimmed by 2 bases and J by 6 bases, 10 bases remained unmatched. In germline, CDR1 is SGHKS, CDR2 YYEKEE (reference sequence). The CDR3 reads CASSLGAGTGGSEQYV. DNA for the CDR3: TGTGCCAGCAGCTTAGGGGCCGGGACAGGGGGGAGCGAGCAGTACGTC.

The chain uses TRBV19 and TRBJ1-2, with D uncertain. V shed 4 bases and J shed 4 bases, with 10 bases lying between them. The CDR3 extends over 13 amino acids. The germline CDR1 and CDR2 sequences are LNHDA and SQIVND (reference sequence). CDR3 loop: CASSNMSPYGYTF. The CDR3 DNA is TGTGCCAGTAGTAATATGTCCCCCTATGGCTACACCTTC.

This clone was observed once. V gene TRBV10-2 combines with J gene TRBJ2-7, with D uncertain. The length of the CDR3 is 13 residues. The ends were cut back, 4 bases at V and 0 bases at J, with 7 bases in the middle. Germline V CDR1 and CDR2: WSHSY, SAAADI. The DNA of the CDR3 is TGCGCCAGCAGTGTGGTAGCCTCCTACGAGCAGTACGTC. Its protein product is CASSVVASYEQYV.

This clone appeared once. The chain employs TRBV29-1 and TRBJ2-7; TRBD2 matches at 13 bases. Germline CDR1 is SQVTM and CDR2 is ANQGSEA. The CDR3 extends over 17 amino acids. The junction had 9 bases not matched to a gene; V was cut back by 0 bases and J by 4 bases. CDR3 sequence: CSVEDRTGTSGTYEQYF. The CDR3 DNA reads as TGCAGCGTTGAAGACCGCACCGGGACTAGCGGGACGTACGAGCAGTACTTC.

This rearrangement joins TRBV2 to TRBJ2-7; TRBD2 agrees at 11 bases. With 10 bases clipped from V and 1 base from J, the junction kept 3 bases outside the gene matches. The CDR3 contains 13 residues. Germline CDR1 reads SNHLY; CDR2 reads FYNNEI. The CDR3 DNA reads as TGTGCCATTAGCGGGAGGGTTTCCTACGAGCAGTACTTC. Translating gives CAISGRVSYEQYF.

The V gene is TRBV9, the J gene TRBJ2-7, with TRBD1 identical over 7 bases. Germline V lookup: CDR1 SGDLS, CDR2 YYNGEE. The length of the CDR3 is 13 residues. With V trimmed by 3 bases and J by 1 base, 1 base remained unmatched. CDR3 coding DNA: TGTGCCAGCAGCGAGACAGGGTCCTACGAGCAGTACTTC. Protein product: CASSETGSYEQYF.

The chain couples TRBV7-9 to TRBJ2-7; 8 positions match TRBD1. The CDR3 covers 15 residues. Germline V gives CDR1 SEHNR, CDR2 FQNEAQ (reference sequence). Trimming took 4 bases from V and 1 from J; bases not matched to a gene: 6. Here the CDR3 DNA reads TGTGCCAGCAGCTATGGACGGACAGGGTCCTACGAGCAGTACTTC. It codes for CASSYGRTGSYEQYF.

The V call is TRBV10-3, the J call TRBJ2-1, with 7 bases lining up with TRBD2. Germline values: CDR1 ENHRY, CDR2 SYGVKD. The J segment lost 4 bases and the V segment lost 9 bases, leaving 6 bases of the junction unmatched. The CDR3 totals 13 residues. For the CDR3, the DNA is TGTGCCATAGGGACGGGGGGATACAATGAGCAGTTCTTC. Translation gives CAIGTGGYNEQFF.

This clone was observed a single time. The rearrangement joins TRBV14 to TRBJ1-4; perhaps TRBD1 as D (6 bases). Germline V gives CDR1 SGHDN, CDR2 FVKESK. The CDR3 covers 12 residues. V shed 1 base and J shed 13 bases, with 10 bases lying between them. The CDR3 DNA reads as TGTGCCAGCAGCCAAGTGACAGGCCCACTGTTTTTT. As protein: CASSQVTGPLFF.

The V gene is TRBV2, the J gene TRBJ1-2; no firm D call. V gave up 7 bases and J gave up 3 bases, with 12 bases separating them. The CDR3 length is 13 residues. Germline V lookup: CDR1 SNHLY, CDR2 FYNNEI. CDR3 protein: CASKGGRDYGYTF. The CDR3 DNA sequence: TGTGCCAGCAAGGGAGGGAGAGACTATGGCTACACCTTC.

V gene TRBV11-2 combines with J gene TRBJ2-2, with D perhaps matching TRBD2 (6 bases). V was clipped by 2 bases and J by 1 base, with 8 bases between them. The CDR3 is made up of 15 amino acids. Germline-derived CDR1 and CDR2 are SGHAT and FQNNGV. CDR3: CASSLLGGNTGELFF. For the CDR3, the DNA is TGTGCCAGCAGCTTATTGGGGGGGAACACCGGGGAGCTGTTTTTT.

The chain recombines TRBV14 with TRBJ1-1; TRBD1 is a possible D gene (5 bases). Germline CDR1 and CDR2: SGHDN and FVKESK. The CDR3 is 18 amino acids. V lost 2 bases and J 5 bases, leaving 24 bases between the germline ends. This CDR3 is CASSQRFVASGGSTEAFF. As DNA, the CDR3 is TGTGCCAGCAGCCAAAGATTCGTAGCGAGCGGGGGAAGTACTGAAGCTTTCTTT.

The chain joins TRBV27 to TRBJ1-1; possibly TRBD1 for D (6 bases). Germline V CDR1 and CDR2: MNHEY, SMNVEV (reference sequence). This CDR3 has 17 residues. Trimming removed 4 bases from V and 3 bases from J, with 21 bases in between. In nucleotides, the CDR3 is TGTGCCAGCAGTTCCCAGAAGGTGACAGGAATACACACTGAAGCTTTCTTT. Translating gives CASSSQKVTGIHTEAFF.

V and J are TRBV29-1 and TRBJ2-7, with a possible D match to TRBD2 (6 bases). The germline CDR1 and CDR2 sequences are SQVTM and ANQGSEA. V was shortened by 6 bases and J by 3 bases, with 18 bases between the two germline ends. The CDR3 covers 14 residues. CDR3 residues: CSVAGTDRFYEQYF. The CDR3 nucleotides are TGCAGCGTGGCCGGGACTGACCGCTTCTACGAGCAGTACTTC.

This clone was observed once. The chain links TRBV28 to TRBJ1-2; the match to TRBD1 covers 8 bases. Per the germline V gene, CDR1 is MDHEN and CDR2 is SYDVKM. CDR3 length equals 15 residues. With V trimmed by 3 bases and J by 4 bases, 7 bases remained unmatched. The CDR3 DNA sequence: TGTGCCAGCAGTTTGACGGGACAGGATTCCTATGGCTACACCTTC. This codes for CASSLTGQDSYGYTF.

The gene calls are TRBV14 and TRBJ2-7, with 8 bases that match TRBD2. J lost 7 bases, V lost 4 bases, and 9 bases had no gene match. The CDR3 runs to 14 residues. CDR1 and CDR2 (germline): SGHDN, FVKESK. CDR3 in amino acids: CASSLGGVRYEQYF. CDR3 nucleotide sequence: TGTGCCAGCAGCCTCGGGGGGGTACGATATGAGCAGTACTTC.

Points on this clone: A read error may account for a junction end that differs from germline. The chain combines TRBV7-2 with TRBJ1-2; no definite D call. The CDR3 totals 10 residues. Germline-derived CDR1 and CDR2 are SGHTA and FQGNSA. The CDR3 nucleotides read TGTGCCAGCAGCTTAGGCTCCCTTCGGTGG. Protein product: CASSLGSLRW.

The V gene is TRBV7-3, the J gene TRBJ1-1; no clear D gene. The CDR3 is 15 residues long. V lost 5 bases to trimming and J lost 1 base, with 14 bases between them. Germline loops: CDR1 SGHTA, CDR2 FQGTGA. The CDR3 bases are TGTGCCAGCAGCCCTGAGGGCAGTGGGAACACTGAAGCTTTCTTT. Translated, it gives CASSPEGSGNTEAFF.